Described below is a single T cell receptor (beta chain) sequence and its context. Terminally differentiated effector memory CD45RA+ cells were excluded from the naive CD8 cells, which were CD45RO-negative and positively selected for CCR7. The sample is drawn from a study of shared clonotypes between healthy human individuals. Clones were sequenced by immunoSEQ multiplex PCR, and TCRdb holds only the in-frame ones, with some missing. Of 2 million or so clones listed, just under 95% are singletons. V dropped 1 base and J dropped 0 bases, with 19 bases sitting between them. Germline V gives CDR1 MNHNS, CDR2 SASEGT. The CDR3 is 19 residues long.

This receptor was identified in a man aged 18 to 35 in good health. Sequences were obtained from naive CD8+ T cells sorted from blood. The chain couples TRBV6-1 to TRBJ1-5; D remains unclear. The CDR3 bases are TGTGCCAGCAGTGAAGAGGGCCGGGGATTCTTAAATAGCAATCAGCCCCAGCATTTT. Translating it yields CASSEEGRGFLNSNQPQHF.